This is a list of T cell receptor beta chains from one sample in a study. Via MiXCR, TCRdb re-called the 5' RACE reads, giving one row per CDR3 protein. The sample has over 30,000 distinct CDR3 sequences; 20% to 30% are singletons. The specimen sequenced was naive CD4+ T cells sorted from a lymph node. The receptors stem from a female donor with breast cancer. Each CDR3 is given with its conserved first and last residue. Fields, in order: CDR3 protein, CDR3 DNA, J gene, clone size, D gene, V gene. A D gene is named only where the DNA matches it firmly. The size field is filled for only some rows; it gives once, few, many or a size class.

CDR3aa: CASSIQPGLARETQYF; CDR3nt: TGCGCCAGCAGCATACAACCGGGACTAGCGAGGGAGACCCAGTACTTC; j_gene: TRBJ2-5; abundance: -; d_gene: TRBD2; v_gene: TRBV5-1
CDR3aa: CASSLQWTGTDTQYF; CDR3nt: TGTGCCAGCAGTCTCCAATGGACGGGGACAGATACGCAGTATTTT; j_gene: TRBJ2-3; abundance: few; d_gene: -; v_gene: TRBV27
CDR3aa: CASSYQRGQETQYF; CDR3nt: TGTGCCAGCAGCTACCAGCGGGGCCAAGAGACCCAGTACTTC; j_gene: TRBJ2-5; abundance: -; d_gene: TRBD2; v_gene: TRBV7-2
CDR3aa: CAISEATQAGAGELFF; CDR3nt: TGTGCCATCAGTGAGGCGACACAGGCTGGAGCCGGGGAGCTGTTTTTT; j_gene: TRBJ2-2; abundance: few; d_gene: -; v_gene: TRBV10-3
CDR3aa: CASRGTGVDEQYF; CDR3nt: TGTGCCAGCAGAGGGACAGGCGTCGACGAGCAGTACTTC; j_gene: TRBJ2-7; abundance: once; d_gene: TRBD1; v_gene: TRBV6-2/TRBV6-3
CDR3aa: CASSSTSFNEQFF; CDR3nt: TGCGCCAGCAGCTCCACTAGTTTCAATGAGCAGTTCTTC; j_gene: TRBJ2-1; abundance: few; d_gene: -; v_gene: TRBV5-1
CDR3aa: CASSSGSVTYEQYF; CDR3nt: TGTGCCAGCAGTAGCGGGAGCGTAACCTACGAGCAGTACTTC; j_gene: TRBJ2-7; abundance: -; d_gene: TRBD2; v_gene: TRBV28
CDR3aa: CSAIGPTQGGYTF; CDR3nt: TGCAGTGCTATAGGCCCTACTCAGGGCGGCTACACCTTC; j_gene: TRBJ1-2; abundance: few; d_gene: -; v_gene: TRBV20-1
CDR3aa: CATSRDSRGATNEKLFF; CDR3nt: TGTGCCACCAGCAGAGATTCCAGGGGTGCGACTAATGAAAAACTGTTTTTT; j_gene: TRBJ1-4; abundance: few; d_gene: -; v_gene: TRBV15
CDR3aa: CASSSSTSGGNTGELFF; CDR3nt: TGTGCCAGCAGCTCGAGTACTAGCGGGGGGAACACCGGGGAGCTGTTTTTT; j_gene: TRBJ2-2; abundance: many; d_gene: TRBD2; v_gene: TRBV7-2
CDR3aa: CSVQGASRNTGELFF; CDR3nt: TGCAGCGTTCAGGGGGCGAGTAGGAACACCGGGGAGCTGTTTTTT; j_gene: TRBJ2-2; abundance: -; d_gene: TRBD1; v_gene: TRBV29-1
CDR3aa: CASGTPDNEHFF; CDR3nt: TGCGCCAGCGGGACACCAGACAATGAGCATTTCTTC; j_gene: TRBJ2-1; abundance: -; d_gene: -; v_gene: TRBV4-1
CDR3aa: CASRISAGTGRETQYF; CDR3nt: TGCGCCAGCAGAATCTCTGCCGGGACAGGGCGAGAGACCCAGTACTTC; j_gene: TRBJ2-5; abundance: -; d_gene: TRBD1; v_gene: TRBV5-1
CDR3aa: CASSLGLGGDIQYF; CDR3nt: TGTGCCAGCAGTTTAGGGTTGGGGGGGGACATTCAGTACTTC; j_gene: TRBJ2-4; abundance: -; d_gene: TRBD2; v_gene: TRBV12-3/TRBV12-4
CDR3aa: CASIPRESSYEQYF; CDR3nt: TGTGCCAGCATACCGAGGGAGAGCTCCTACGAGCAGTACTTC; j_gene: TRBJ2-7; abundance: few; d_gene: -; v_gene: TRBV6-2/TRBV6-3
CDR3aa: CASSENREKLFF; CDR3nt: TGTGCCAGCAGTGAAAACAGGGAAAAACTGTTTTTT; j_gene: TRBJ1-4; abundance: few; d_gene: -; v_gene: TRBV2
CDR3aa: CASRPIGGNTEAFF; CDR3nt: TGTGCCAGCAGACCTATCGGTGGGAACACTGAAGCTTTCTTT; j_gene: TRBJ1-1; abundance: -; d_gene: -; v_gene: TRBV6-5
CDR3aa: CAIRKDRSSYEQYF; CDR3nt: TGTGCCATCAGGAAGGACAGGAGCTCCTACGAGCAGTACTTC; j_gene: TRBJ2-7; abundance: medium-sized; d_gene: TRBD1; v_gene: TRBV10-3
CDR3aa: CASSGGIGLVNEQFF; CDR3nt: TGTGCCAGCAGCGGTGGGATAGGACTAGTCAATGAGCAGTTCTTC; j_gene: TRBJ2-1; abundance: -; d_gene: TRBD2; v_gene: TRBV7-6
CDR3aa: CASSQGRKTGTTEGYTF; CDR3nt: TGTGCCAGCAGCCAAGGGAGGAAAACAGGGACGACTGAGGGCTACACCTTC; j_gene: TRBJ1-2; abundance: -; d_gene: -; v_gene: TRBV14
CDR3aa: CASNPGQRPDTQYF; CDR3nt: TGTGCCAGCAACCCGGGACAGAGGCCCGATACGCAGTATTTT; j_gene: TRBJ2-3; abundance: many; d_gene: TRBD1; v_gene: TRBV6-2/TRBV6-3
CDR3aa: CASIWGVYGYTF; CDR3nt: TGTGCCAGCATATGGGGAGTATATGGCTACACCTTC; j_gene: TRBJ1-2; abundance: -; d_gene: -; v_gene: TRBV6-1
CDR3aa: CASSLYSGVANEKLFF; CDR3nt: TGTGCCAGCAGTTTATATTCAGGCGTCGCTAATGAAAAACTGTTTTTT; j_gene: TRBJ1-4; abundance: -; d_gene: -; v_gene: TRBV28
CDR3aa: CASSLQETQYF; CDR3nt: TGTGCCAGCAGCTTACAAGAGACCCAGTACTTC; j_gene: TRBJ2-5; abundance: -; d_gene: -; v_gene: TRBV7-9
CDR3aa: CASSEIGGGDSPLHF; CDR3nt: TGTGCCAGCAGTGAAATTGGGGGTGGGGATTCACCCCTCCACTTT; j_gene: TRBJ1-6; abundance: once; d_gene: -; v_gene: TRBV2
CDR3aa: CASRPPGVSHGYTF; CDR3nt: TGTGCCAGCAGGCCCCCGGGGGTGAGCCATGGCTACACCTTC; j_gene: TRBJ1-2; abundance: -; d_gene: -; v_gene: TRBV6-5
CDR3aa: CANRNSVGQGNIGTDTQYF; CDR3nt: TGCGCCAACCGTAATTCAGTGGGACAGGGCAATATCGGCACAGATACGCAGTATTTT; j_gene: TRBJ2-3; abundance: many; d_gene: TRBD1; v_gene: TRBV5-1
CDR3aa: CSARGQAYEQYF; CDR3nt: TGCAGTGCTAGAGGACAGGCCTACGAGCAGTACTTC; j_gene: TRBJ2-7; abundance: medium-sized; d_gene: -; v_gene: TRBV20-1
CDR3aa: CASSRAGVAEAFF; CDR3nt: TGTGCCAGCAGCCGAGCAGGGGTCGCTGAAGCTTTCTTT; j_gene: TRBJ1-1; abundance: medium-sized; d_gene: -; v_gene: TRBV6-2/TRBV6-3
CDR3aa: CASSENAGTGELFF; CDR3nt: TGCGCCAGCAGCGAGAATGCGGGCACCGGGGAGCTGTTTTTT; j_gene: TRBJ2-2; abundance: many; d_gene: -; v_gene: TRBV5-1
CDR3aa: CANSRGRGPDTQYF; CDR3nt: TGTGCCAATTCCCGGGGCAGGGGCCCAGATACGCAGTATTTT; j_gene: TRBJ2-3; abundance: -; d_gene: -; v_gene: TRBV10-3
CDR3aa: CASRDLSTDTQYF; CDR3nt: TGCGCCAGTCGGGACTTAAGCACAGATACGCAGTATTTT; j_gene: TRBJ2-3; abundance: many; d_gene: -; v_gene: TRBV10-2
CDR3aa: CASSYSQGEEPQHF; CDR3nt: TGTGCCAGCAGTTACTCCCAGGGGGAAGAGCCCCAGCATTTT; j_gene: TRBJ1-5; abundance: few; d_gene: TRBD1; v_gene: TRBV6-5
CDR3aa: CASSQEASYEQYF; CDR3nt: TGTGCCAGCAGCCAAGAGGCTTCCTACGAGCAGTACTTC; j_gene: TRBJ2-7; abundance: -; d_gene: -; v_gene: TRBV4-2
CDR3aa: CASSFDRGEQYF; CDR3nt: TGTGCCAGCAGCTTCGACAGAGGCGAGCAGTACTTC; j_gene: TRBJ2-7; abundance: few; d_gene: -; v_gene: TRBV7-9
CDR3aa: CSSTTGTYGYTF; CDR3nt: TGCAGTTCCACGACAGGGACCTATGGCTACACCTTC; j_gene: TRBJ1-2; abundance: -; d_gene: TRBD1; v_gene: TRBV20-1
CDR3aa: CASSSPSYQETQYF; CDR3nt: TGTGCCAGCAGCTCCCCCTCCTACCAAGAGACCCAGTACTTC; j_gene: TRBJ2-5; abundance: few; d_gene: -; v_gene: TRBV11-2
CDR3aa: CSARGYLHTDTQYF; CDR3nt: TGCAGTGCTAGAGGGTACTTGCACACAGATACGCAGTATTTT; j_gene: TRBJ2-3; abundance: medium-sized; d_gene: -; v_gene: TRBV20-1
CDR3aa: CASSGDPQGNSPLHF; CDR3nt: TGCGCCAGCAGCGGGGACCCTCAAGGAAATTCACCCCTCCACTTT; j_gene: TRBJ1-6; abundance: few; d_gene: -; v_gene: TRBV5-1
CDR3aa: CASTRGTGELFF; CDR3nt: TGTGCCAGCACCAGGGGTACCGGGGAGCTGTTTTTT; j_gene: TRBJ2-2; abundance: -; d_gene: -; v_gene: TRBV9
CDR3aa: CASSQDEGYSNTGELFF; CDR3nt: TGCGCCAGCAGCCAAGATGAAGGCTACTCGAACACCGGGGAGCTGTTTTTT; j_gene: TRBJ2-2; abundance: few; d_gene: -; v_gene: TRBV4-3
CDR3aa: CASRVPKCWYCEQYF; CDR3nt: TGTGCCAGCAGAGTACCTAAATGTTGGTACTGCGAGCAGTACTTC; j_gene: TRBJ2-7; abundance: many; d_gene: -; v_gene: TRBV9